This TCR beta chain came from a study of cytomegalovirus exposure and HLA in healthy donors. Across the whole study: Tens of millions of unique TCRs from HLA-typed donors were held in an early release of data. General study points: The study carried out a later analysis of TCR beta sequences. It associated 15,000 to 20,000 of them with specific HLA alleles at a false discovery rate of 0.05. Some highly shared sequence variants likely arose as a pipeline artifact.

A note on this clone: Its cognate antigen is unknown.

The PCR used 60 Vbeta and 13 Jbeta primers. Data came from immunoSEQ multiplex PCR; TCRdb stores just in-frame clones and leaves some out. Here the sample spans under 200,000 clones, about 86% being singletons. The ends lost 0 bases at V and 0 bases at J; junction bases unmatched: 10. Germline values: CDR1 GTSNPN, CDR2 SVGIG (reference sequence). The CDR3 contains 17 residues. The donors, nominally healthy at sampling, likely had unrecorded immune exposures. The sequenced sample was PBMCs. This chain uses TRBV30 with TRBJ1-1, with 7 positions matching TRBD1. The clonotype originates from a woman under 30 in good health and CMV-seronegative. CDR3 nucleotides: TGTGCCTGGAGTGTAACAATGACAGGGACCATGAACACTGAAGCTTTCTTT. Its translation is CAWSVTMTGTMNTEAFF.